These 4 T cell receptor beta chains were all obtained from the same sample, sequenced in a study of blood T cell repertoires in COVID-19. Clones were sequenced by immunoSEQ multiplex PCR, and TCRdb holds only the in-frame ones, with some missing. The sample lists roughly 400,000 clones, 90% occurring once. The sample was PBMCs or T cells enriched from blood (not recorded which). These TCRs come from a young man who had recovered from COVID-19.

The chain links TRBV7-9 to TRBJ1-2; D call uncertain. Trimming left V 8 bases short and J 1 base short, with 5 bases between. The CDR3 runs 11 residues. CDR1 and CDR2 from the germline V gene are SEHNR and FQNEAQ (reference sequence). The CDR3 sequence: CASGLNYGYTF. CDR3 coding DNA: TGTGCCAGCGGACTTAACTATGGCTACACCTTC.

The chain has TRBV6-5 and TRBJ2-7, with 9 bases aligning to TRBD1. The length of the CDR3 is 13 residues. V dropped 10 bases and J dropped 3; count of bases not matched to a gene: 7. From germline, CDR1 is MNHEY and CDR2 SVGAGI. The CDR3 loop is CATLNRGRYEQYF. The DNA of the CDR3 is TGTGCCACCCTGAACAGGGGGCGCTACGAGCAGTACTTC.

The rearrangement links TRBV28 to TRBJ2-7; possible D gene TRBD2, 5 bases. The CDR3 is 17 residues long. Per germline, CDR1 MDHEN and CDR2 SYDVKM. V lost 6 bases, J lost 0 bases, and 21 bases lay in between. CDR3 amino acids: CASRTTVLDSGSYEQYF. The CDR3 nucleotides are TGTGCCAGCAGGACAACCGTACTAGATTCTGGCTCCTACGAGCAGTACTTC.

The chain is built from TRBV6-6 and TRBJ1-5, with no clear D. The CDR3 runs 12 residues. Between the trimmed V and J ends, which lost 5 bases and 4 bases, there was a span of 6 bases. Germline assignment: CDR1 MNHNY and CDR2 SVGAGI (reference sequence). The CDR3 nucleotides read TGTGCCAGCAGTCCCCATAATCAGCCCCAGCATTTT. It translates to CASSPHNQPQHF.